The sample holds one count of the clone carrying this TCR beta chain. Method: immunoSEQ multiplex PCR; TCRdb's copy keeps in-frame clones and lacks some. The data contain about 8,600 clones, about 85% of them singletons. The sample originates from a study of blood T cell dynamics during melanoma immunotherapy. As for time point: week 3, after first cycle of checkpoint inhibitor. At 12 weeks after first infusion, RECIST 1.1 defined response for most patients. CDR1 is SGHDT, CDR2 YYEEEE, per germline. The germline V and J ends were trimmed by 4 bases and 7 bases, with 14 bases remaining between them. This CDR3 spans 13 amino acids.

This material consisted of blood, taken from a patient treated with checkpoint blockade. The clonotype was recovered from a human donor with melanoma. The genes are TRBV5-6 and TRBJ1-2; no clear D gene. The CDR3 spells CASSRNPVVGYTF. CDR3 nucleotide sequence: TGTGCCAGCAGCCGAAATCCGGTCGTTGGCTACACCTTC.